This T cell receptor (beta chain) is from a study of CD8 T cells in ankylosing spondylitis (dated 2017 in TCRdb). About the investigation overall: To find TCR variants linked to disease, the study profiled T cell receptor beta repertoires in ankylosing spondylitis patients and healthy donors. In total, the full study cohort was made up of about 99 healthy donors and approximately 27 ankylosing spondylitis patients. Peripheral blood samples were taken, and synovial fluid was additionally collected from ankylosing spondylitis patients. Here is what the overall study found, with its caveats: Blood from ankylosing spondylitis patients appeared to be characterized by a TCR beta motif made up of about 8 highly homologous amino acid variants. Significant enrichment of the disease-linked clones was reported in matched synovial fluid samples from ankylosing spondylitis patients. In peripheral blood, the disease-linked clones were found at relatively low frequencies and had a CD8+ phenotype. Some TCR beta motif variants had previously been reported in synovial fluid and blood of reactive arthritis patients, which suggested common disease-initiation mechanisms.

In this sample, this clonotype turned up a few times. What antigen it recognizes has not been identified. No much larger clonotype is one base removed from it; base qualities were not supplied. Instrument used: Illumina HiSeq 2500. Quantitative 5'-RACE with molecular barcodes was the method used to prepare the TCR beta libraries. The study's processing was this. To identify disease-linked TCR variants, a new computational method was used, one built on a probabilistic model of VDJ rearrangement. Clones were called with MiXCR by TCRdb after fastp trimmed the public reads at Q25, and only in-frame beta chains were retained. Rows matching on CDR3 protein sequence are summarized as one entry with the most common DNA and genes. These V and J calls rely on TCRdb rather than the paper's analysis. Here the sample has under 450,000 distinct CDR3 sequences; roughly 22% occur a single time. The ten largest clones take up around 12% of the sample.

V loses 5 bases of germline sequence and J loses 2 bases, and the interval between the two ends is 7 bases. CDR1 and CDR2, per the germline V gene (reference sequence), are SEHNR and FQNEAQ. The CDR3 numbers 12 residues from cysteine through phenylalanine. Just the 36-base CDR3 DNA is kept, in frame starting at base 1. The V gene is TRBV7-9 and the J gene is TRBJ2-7; the D gene identity is not certain. This clonotype was obtained from a male donor with ankylosing spondylitis or in good health (not recorded which). The sample was blood, either unsorted or a sorted T cell fraction (not recorded which). The DNA is TGTGCCAGCAGCGGGGATCCCTACGAGCAGTACTTC. Its product reads: CASSGDPYEQYF.